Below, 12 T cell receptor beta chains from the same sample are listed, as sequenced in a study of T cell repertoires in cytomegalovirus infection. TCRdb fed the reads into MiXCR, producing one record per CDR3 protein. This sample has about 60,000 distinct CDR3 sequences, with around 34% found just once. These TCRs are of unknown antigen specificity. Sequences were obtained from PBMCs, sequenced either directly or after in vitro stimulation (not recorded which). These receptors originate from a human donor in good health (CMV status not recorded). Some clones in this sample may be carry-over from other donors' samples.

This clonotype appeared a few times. The CDR3 loop is CSVSGPATDTQYF. The CDR3 DNA is TGCAGTGTTTCTGGCCCCGCGACAGATACGCAGTATTTT. The chain couples TRBV20-1 to TRBJ2-3; D not resolved. Germline CDR1 is DFQATT and CDR2 is SNEGSKA (reference sequence). The CDR3 loop spans 13 amino acids. V was clipped by 7 bases and J by 3 bases, with 14 bases between them.

In DNA form, the CDR3 reads TGTGCCAGCAGCCTCATTGCGGGAAACACCATATATTTT. Translating gives CASSLIAGNTIYF. The chain couples TRBV5-5 to TRBJ1-3; D gene ambiguous. The CDR3 is 13 residues long. Trimming shortened V by 4 bases and J by 4 bases, and 9 bases separated the two germline ends. Germline values: CDR1 SGHKS, CDR2 YYEKEE (reference sequence).

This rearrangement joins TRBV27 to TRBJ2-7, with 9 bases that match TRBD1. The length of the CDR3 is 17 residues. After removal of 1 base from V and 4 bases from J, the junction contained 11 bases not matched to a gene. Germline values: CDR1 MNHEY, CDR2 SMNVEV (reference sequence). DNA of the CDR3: TGTGCCAGCAGTTTATACACAGGGGGCGGATTCGGTTACGAGCAGTACTTC. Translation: CASSLYTGGGFGYEQYF.

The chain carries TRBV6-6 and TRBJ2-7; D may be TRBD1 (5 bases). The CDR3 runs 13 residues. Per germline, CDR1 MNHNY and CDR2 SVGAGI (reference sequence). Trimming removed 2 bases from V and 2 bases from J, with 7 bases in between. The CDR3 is CASSYGATYEQYF. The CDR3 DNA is TGTGCCAGCAGTTACGGGGCGACCTACGAGCAGTACTTC.

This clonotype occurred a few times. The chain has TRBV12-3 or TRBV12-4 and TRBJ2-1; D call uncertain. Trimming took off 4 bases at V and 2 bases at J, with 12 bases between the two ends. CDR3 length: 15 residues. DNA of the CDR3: TGTGCCAGCAGTTCGGATAGCAGTGCCTACAATGAGCAGTTCTTC. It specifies CASSSDSSAYNEQFF.

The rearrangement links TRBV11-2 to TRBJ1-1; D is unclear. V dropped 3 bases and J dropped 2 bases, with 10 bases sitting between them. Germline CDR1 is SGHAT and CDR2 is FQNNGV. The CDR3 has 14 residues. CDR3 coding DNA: TGTGCCAGCAGCTTCAGGCCGCTCAACACTGAAGCTTTCTTT. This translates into CASSFRPLNTEAFF.

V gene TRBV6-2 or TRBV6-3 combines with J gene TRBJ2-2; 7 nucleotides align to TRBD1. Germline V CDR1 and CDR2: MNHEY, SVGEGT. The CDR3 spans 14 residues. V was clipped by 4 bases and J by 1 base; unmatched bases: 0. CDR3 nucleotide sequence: TGTGCCAGCAGTTGGACAGGGAACACCGGGGAGCTGTTTTTT. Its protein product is CASSWTGNTGELFF.

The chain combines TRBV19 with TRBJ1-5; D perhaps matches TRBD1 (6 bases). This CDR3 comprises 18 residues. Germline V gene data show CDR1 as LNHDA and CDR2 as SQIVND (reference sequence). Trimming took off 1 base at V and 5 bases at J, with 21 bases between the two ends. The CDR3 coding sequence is TGTGCCAGTAGTATAGGGGGCAGGGGCTCGGCGAACCATCAGCCCCAGCATTTT. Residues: CASSIGGRGSANHQPQHF.

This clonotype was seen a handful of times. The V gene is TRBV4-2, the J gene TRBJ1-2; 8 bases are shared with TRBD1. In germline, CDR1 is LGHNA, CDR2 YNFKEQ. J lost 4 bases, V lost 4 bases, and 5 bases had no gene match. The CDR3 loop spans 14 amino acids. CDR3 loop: CASSRGQATYGYTF. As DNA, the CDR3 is TGTGCCAGCAGCCGGGGACAGGCAACCTATGGCTACACCTTC.

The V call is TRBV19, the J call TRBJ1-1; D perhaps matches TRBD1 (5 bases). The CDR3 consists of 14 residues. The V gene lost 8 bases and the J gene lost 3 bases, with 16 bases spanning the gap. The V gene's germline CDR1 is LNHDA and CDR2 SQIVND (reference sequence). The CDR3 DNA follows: TGTGCCAGTCAAGAGACAGCCAGGGACACTGAAGCTTTCTTT. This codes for CASQETARDTEAFF.

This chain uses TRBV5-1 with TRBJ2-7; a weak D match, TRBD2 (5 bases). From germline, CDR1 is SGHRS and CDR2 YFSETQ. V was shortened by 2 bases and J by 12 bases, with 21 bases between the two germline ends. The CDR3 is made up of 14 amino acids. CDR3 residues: CASSFGPGLVSLYF. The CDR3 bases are TGCGCCAGCAGCTTTGGGCCGGGGTTGGTCAGTCTGTACTTC.

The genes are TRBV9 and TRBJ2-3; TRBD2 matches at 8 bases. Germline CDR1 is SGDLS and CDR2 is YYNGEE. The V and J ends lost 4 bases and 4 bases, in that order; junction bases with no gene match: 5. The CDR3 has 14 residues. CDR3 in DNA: TGTGCCAGCAGCTTTAGCGGGGATGCAGATACGCAGTATTTT. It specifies CASSFSGDADTQYF.